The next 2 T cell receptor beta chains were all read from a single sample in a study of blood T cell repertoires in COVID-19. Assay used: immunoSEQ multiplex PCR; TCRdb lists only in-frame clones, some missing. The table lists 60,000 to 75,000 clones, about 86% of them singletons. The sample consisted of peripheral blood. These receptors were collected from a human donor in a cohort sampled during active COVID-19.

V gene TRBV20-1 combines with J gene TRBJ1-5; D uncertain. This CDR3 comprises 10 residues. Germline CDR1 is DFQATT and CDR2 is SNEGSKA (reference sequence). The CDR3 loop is CSRGYKPQHF. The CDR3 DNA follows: TGCAGCCGGGGTTATAAGCCCCAGCATTTT.

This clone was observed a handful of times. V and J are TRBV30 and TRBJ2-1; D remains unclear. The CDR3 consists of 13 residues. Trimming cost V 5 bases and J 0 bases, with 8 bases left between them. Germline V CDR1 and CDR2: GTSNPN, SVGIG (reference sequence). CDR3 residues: CAWWSGSYNEQFF. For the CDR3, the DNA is TGTGCCTGGTGGTCGGGCTCCTACAATGAGCAGTTCTTC.